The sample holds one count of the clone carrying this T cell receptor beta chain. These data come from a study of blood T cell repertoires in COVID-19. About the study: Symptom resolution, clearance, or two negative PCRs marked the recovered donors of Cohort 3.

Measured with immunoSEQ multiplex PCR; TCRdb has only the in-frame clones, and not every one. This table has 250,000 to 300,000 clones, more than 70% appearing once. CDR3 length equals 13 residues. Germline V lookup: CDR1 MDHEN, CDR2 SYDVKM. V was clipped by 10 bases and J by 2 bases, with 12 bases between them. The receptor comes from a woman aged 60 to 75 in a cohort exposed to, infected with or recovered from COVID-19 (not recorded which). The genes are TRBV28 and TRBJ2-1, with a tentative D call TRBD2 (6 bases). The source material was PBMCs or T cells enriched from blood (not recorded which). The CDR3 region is CATTTRTYNEQFF. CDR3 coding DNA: TGTGCCACCACGACTAGGACCTACAATGAGCAGTTCTTC.